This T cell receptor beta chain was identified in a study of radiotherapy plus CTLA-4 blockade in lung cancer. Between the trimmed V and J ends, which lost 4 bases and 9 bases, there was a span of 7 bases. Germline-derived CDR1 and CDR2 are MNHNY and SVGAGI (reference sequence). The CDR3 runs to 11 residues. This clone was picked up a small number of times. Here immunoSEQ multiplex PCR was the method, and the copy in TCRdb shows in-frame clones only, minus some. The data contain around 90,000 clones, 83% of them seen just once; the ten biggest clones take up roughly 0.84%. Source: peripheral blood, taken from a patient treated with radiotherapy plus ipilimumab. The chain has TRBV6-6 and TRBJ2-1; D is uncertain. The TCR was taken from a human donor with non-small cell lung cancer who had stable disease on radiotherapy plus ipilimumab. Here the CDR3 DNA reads TGTGCCAGCAGTTGGGGATCTGAGCAGTTCTTC. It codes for CASSWGSEQFF.